Listed below are T cell receptor beta chains from one sample, sequenced in a study of blood T cell repertoires in COVID-19. Some clones are missing from TCRdb's copy, which holds only in-frame ones; the method was immunoSEQ multiplex PCR. Of roughly 200,000 clones listed, about 83% are singletons. The material sequenced was peripheral blood. The receptors here all came from a man aged 55 to 70 who had recovered from COVID-19. Each CDR3 is given with its conserved first and last residue. Each record gives: D gene, J gene, V gene, clone size, CDR3 protein, CDR3 DNA. A D gene is named only where the DNA matches it firmly. Clone size, where shown, is once, few, many, or a class for clones that have expanded.

D: TRBD1; J: TRBJ2-7; V: TRBV6-5; size: NA; CDR3: CASSYRQGPYEQYF; DNA: TGTGCCAGCAGTTATCGACAGGGCCCCTACGAGCAGTACTTC
D: NA; J: TRBJ2-7; V: TRBV5-4; size: NA; CDR3: CASSLGSSYEQYF; DNA: TGTGCCAGCAGCTTGGGGAGCTCCTACGAGCAGTACTTC
D: TRBD1; J: TRBJ2-5; V: TRBV5-4; size: NA; CDR3: CASSPPGTAKETQYF; DNA: TGTGCCAGCAGCCCCCCCGGGACAGCTAAAGAGACCCAGTACTTC
D: TRBD1; J: TRBJ2-5; V: TRBV4-3; size: once; CDR3: CASSQDGRGKETQYF; DNA: TGCGCCAGCAGCCAAGATGGCAGGGGGAAAGAGACCCAGTACTTC
D: TRBD1; J: TRBJ2-1; V: TRBV7-2; size: NA; CDR3: CASSAKRQGVILDEQFF; DNA: TGTGCCAGCAGTGCAAAACGACAGGGCGTAATTTTGGATGAGCAGTTCTTC
D: NA; J: TRBJ1-2; V: TRBV2; size: NA; CDR3: CASSSDYGDYGYTF; DNA: TGTGCCAGCAGTTCGGACTATGGGGACTATGGCTACACCTTC
D: NA; J: TRBJ2-3; V: TRBV27; size: NA; CDR3: CASRRRADTQYF; DNA: TGTGCCAGTCGGAGGCGAGCAGATACGCAGTATTTT
D: TRBD2; J: TRBJ2-2; V: TRBV9; size: NA; CDR3: CASSVGDSGGANTGELFF; DNA: TGTGCCAGCAGCGTAGGTGATAGCGGGGGGGCAAACACCGGGGAGCTGTTTTTT
D: TRBD2; J: TRBJ2-2; V: TRBV27; size: NA; CDR3: CASSLFPSGNTGELFF; DNA: TGTGCCAGCAGTTTATTTCCTAGCGGGAACACCGGGGAGCTGTTTTTT
D: NA; J: TRBJ2-5; V: TRBV2; size: once; CDR3: CASSGTPQETQYF; DNA: TGTGCCAGCAGTGGGACACCCCAAGAGACCCAGTACTTC
D: NA; J: TRBJ2-5; V: TRBV5-8; size: once; CDR3: CASSFRDTRHTAYF; DNA: TGTGCCAGCAGCTTCCGGGACACCCGCCACACTGCCTACTTC
D: NA; J: TRBJ2-3; V: TRBV24-1; size: NA; CDR3: CATSDFPLPTQYF; DNA: TGTGCCACCAGTGATTTCCCCCTTCCTACGCAGTATTTT
D: NA; J: TRBJ1-1; V: TRBV21-1; size: NA; CDR3: CASSKAVQGNTEAFF; DNA: TGTGCCAGCAGCAAAGCGGTCCAGGGGAACACTGAAGCTTTCTTT
D: TRBD1; J: TRBJ2-4; V: TRBV10-1; size: NA; CDR3: CASSEEAFTGGPKNIQYF; DNA: TGCGCCAGCAGTGAAGAAGCCTTTACAGGGGGTCCCAAAAACATTCAGTACTTC
D: NA; J: TRBJ1-5; V: TRBV7-2; size: NA; CDR3: CASSLVSGGSNQPQHF; DNA: TGTGCCAGCAGCTTAGTTTCTGGGGGGAGCAATCAGCCCCAGCATTTT
D: TRBD1; J: TRBJ1-1; V: TRBV27; size: NA; CDR3: CASSSGQGAGGTEAFF; DNA: TGTGCCAGCAGTTCCGGACAGGGGGCGGGGGGCACTGAAGCTTTCTTT
D: TRBD1; J: TRBJ2-1; V: TRBV18; size: once; CDR3: CASSPGQGWTNEQFF; DNA: TGTGCCAGCTCACCCGGACAGGGGTGGACCAATGAGCAGTTCTTC
D: TRBD1; J: TRBJ1-1; V: TRBV4-3; size: once; CDR3: CASSPGQGAGNTEAFF; DNA: TGCGCCAGCAGCCCTGGACAGGGGGCAGGTAACACTGAAGCTTTCTTT
D: NA; J: TRBJ2-1; V: TRBV7-3; size: NA; CDR3: CASSLGDSLPNEQFF; DNA: TGTGCCAGCAGCTTAGGCGACTCCCTTCCCAATGAGCAGTTCTTC
D: NA; J: TRBJ1-2; V: TRBV7-3; size: NA; CDR3: CASSLNGKQSYGYTF; DNA: TGTGCCAGCAGCTTAAACGGGAAACAGTCCTATGGCTACACCTTC
D: TRBD1; J: TRBJ1-2; V: TRBV12-3/TRBV12-4; size: NA; CDR3: CASSSRDRYGYTF; DNA: TGTGCCAGCAGTTCCCGGGACAGATATGGCTACACCTTC
D: NA; J: TRBJ1-1; V: TRBV5-1; size: NA; CDR3: CASSLADVGGTEAFF; DNA: TGCGCCAGCAGCTTGGCCGACGTAGGAGGTACTGAAGCTTTCTTT
D: TRBD2; J: TRBJ2-3; V: TRBV10-3; size: NA; CDR3: CAVGIGTSGRWNTQYF; DNA: TGTGCCGTAGGGATTGGGACTAGCGGGAGGTGGAATACGCAGTATTTT
D: TRBD1; J: TRBJ2-3; V: TRBV2; size: NA; CDR3: CASSEEGALNPDTQYF; DNA: TGTGCCAGCAGTGAAGAGGGGGCGCTTAACCCAGATACGCAGTATTTT
D: TRBD1; J: TRBJ1-2; V: TRBV15; size: NA; CDR3: CATSLILGIRDRTDYGYTF; DNA: TGTGCCACCAGCCTCATCTTAGGGATTCGGGACAGAACCGACTATGGCTACACCTTC
D: TRBD2; J: TRBJ2-5; V: TRBV24-1; size: once; CDR3: CATSVGTSIGETQYF; DNA: TGTGCCACCAGCGTCGGGACTAGTATAGGGGAGACCCAGTACTTC